This T cell receptor (beta chain) stems from a study of early T cells in non-severe SARS-CoV-2 infection. General study findings and limits: VDJdb matching skewed toward anti-spike CD8 responses, missing private and CD4 specificities.

This CDR3 is built from 14 residues. V dropped 6 bases and J dropped 7 bases, with 16 bases sitting between them. Individual cDNA molecules received unique molecular identifiers during library preparation. One entry per CDR3 protein, called by TCRdb with MiXCR from the 5' RACE reads. The data show 25,000 to 35,000 distinct CDR3 sequences, approximately 2.9% seen once. This clonotype was picked up many times. Its antigen is not known. The sequence was collected from an adult who was a healthcare worker with PCR-confirmed SARS-CoV-2 infection or an uninfected control (not recorded which). The rearrangement uses TRBV12-3 or TRBV12-4 and TRBJ2-1, with D perhaps TRBD1 (6 bases). Material for sequencing was whole blood. CDR3: CASRESTGTNEQFF. DNA for the CDR3: TGTGCCAGCAGAGAATCGACAGGAACTAATGAGCAGTTCTTC.